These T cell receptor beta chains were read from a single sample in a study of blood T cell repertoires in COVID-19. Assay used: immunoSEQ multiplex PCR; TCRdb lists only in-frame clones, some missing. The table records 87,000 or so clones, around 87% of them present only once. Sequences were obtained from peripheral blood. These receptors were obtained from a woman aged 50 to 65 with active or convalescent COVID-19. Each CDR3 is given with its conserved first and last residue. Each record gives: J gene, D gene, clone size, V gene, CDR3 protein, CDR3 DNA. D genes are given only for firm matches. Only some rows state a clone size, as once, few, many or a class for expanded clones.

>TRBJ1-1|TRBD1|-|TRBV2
CASSPEQGVGTEAFF
TGTGCCAGCAGTCCTGAACAGGGGGTTGGCACTGAAGCTTTCTTT
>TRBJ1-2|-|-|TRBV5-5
CASSRQAPGGYGYTF
TGTGCCAGCAGCCGGCAGGCCCCAGGTGGCTATGGCTACACCTTC
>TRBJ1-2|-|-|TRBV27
CASSLSLPGTNYGYTF
TGTGCCAGCAGTTTATCGCTCCCCGGGACTAACTATGGCTACACCTTC
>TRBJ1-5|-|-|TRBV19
CASSIVPGNQPQHF
TGTGCCAGTAGTATAGTACCAGGGAACCAGCCCCAGCATTTT
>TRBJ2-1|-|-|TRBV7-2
CASSLDLVSNEQFF
TGTGCCAGCAGCTTAGACCTAGTTTCCAATGAGCAGTTCTTC
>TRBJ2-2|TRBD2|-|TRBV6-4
CASSPRLAGELFF
TGTGCCAGCAGTCCCCGACTAGCGGGGGAGCTGTTTTTT
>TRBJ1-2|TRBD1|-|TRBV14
CASSQLTGVYGYTF
TGTGCCAGCAGCCAGCTCACAGGGGTCTATGGCTACACCTTC
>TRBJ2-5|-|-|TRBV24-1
CATSRHSALGETQYF
TGTGCCACCAGTCGACATTCCGCGCTCGGAGAGACCCAGTACTTC
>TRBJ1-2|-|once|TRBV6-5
CASADWSALNYGYTF
TGTGCCAGCGCTGATTGGTCCGCGCTTAACTATGGCTACACCTTC
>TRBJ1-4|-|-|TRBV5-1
CASSLDAPFADEKLFF
TGCGCCAGCAGCCTCGACGCCCCGTTTGCGGATGAAAAACTGTTTTTT
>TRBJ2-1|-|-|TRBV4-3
CASSQDVQGIEQFF
TGCGCCAGCAGCCAGGATGTACAGGGTATTGAGCAGTTCTTC
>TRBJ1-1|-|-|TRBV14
CASSPKGQGYMNTEAFF
TGTGCCAGCAGCCCAAAAGGGCAGGGCTACATGAACACTGAAGCTTTCTTT
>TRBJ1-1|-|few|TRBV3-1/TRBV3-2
CASSGFGQNTEAFF
TGTGCCAGCTCAGGTTTTGGACAGAACACTGAAGCTTTCTTT
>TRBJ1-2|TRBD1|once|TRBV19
CASSPGTGIGYTF
TGTGCCAGTAGTCCCGGGACAGGGATTGGCTACACCTTC
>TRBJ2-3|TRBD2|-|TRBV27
CASNGLAGGRRDTQYF
TGTGCCAGCAACGGTCTAGCGGGGGGGCGAAGAGATACGCAGTATTTT
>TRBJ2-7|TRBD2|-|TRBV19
CASSTSSPGGGHEQYF
TGTGCCAGTAGTACCTCAAGCCCCGGGGGGGGCCACGAGCAGTACTTC
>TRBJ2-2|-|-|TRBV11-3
CASSLAFGNTGELFF
TGTGCCAGCAGCTTAGCTTTCGGGAACACCGGGGAGCTGTTTTTT
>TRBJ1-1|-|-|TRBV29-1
CSVHGLHQNTEAFF
TGCAGCGTCCACGGACTGCACCAAAACACTGAAGCTTTCTTT
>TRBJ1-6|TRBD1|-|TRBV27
CASSSTGGHNSPLHF
TGTGCCAGCAGTTCGACAGGGGGCCATAATTCACCCCTCCACTTT
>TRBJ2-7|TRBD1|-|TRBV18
CASSPLNTDRGTEQYF
TGTGCCAGCTCACCCCTCAATACGGACAGGGGAACCGAGCAGTACTTC